The 5 T cell receptor beta chains given below trace back to one sample, sequenced in a study of CD8+CD57+ T cells in acquired aplastic anemia. Before being chosen for sequencing, patients had shown CD8+CD57+ cell expansion by flow cytometry. Both TCR beta VDJ combination and CDR3 sequence profiling were carried out. Genomic DNA was the template for this profiling. Each CDR3 protein is one row after TCRdb ran MiXCR on the reads. The sample shows 210,000 or so distinct CDR3 sequences, roughly 50% of them seen only once. The sequenced material came from sorted CD4+, CD8+, or CD8+CD57+ T cells (not recorded which) from PBMCs. These receptors all come from a human donor with aplastic anemia.

The table lists this clonotype with many counts. The V gene is TRBV7-7, the J gene TRBJ2-7, with 8 nucleotides matching TRBD2. The V gene's germline CDR1 is SSHAT and CDR2 FNYEAQ (reference sequence). There are 18 residues in the CDR3. V lost 5 bases to trimming and J lost 2 bases; unmatched junction nucleotides: 17. The CDR3 protein is CASSPLQKGAGVPYEQYF. CDR3 in DNA: TGTGCCAGCAGCCCCCTCCAAAAAGGAGCGGGGGTCCCCTACGAGCAGTACTTC.

The chain is built from TRBV7-3 and TRBJ1-1; D unresolved. Germline CDR1 reads SGHTA; CDR2 reads FQGTGA. V was pared by 8 bases and J by 2 bases, with 12 bases between. The length of the CDR3 is 13 residues. This CDR3 is CASSVVSNTEAFF. The DNA for the CDR3 is TGTGCCAGCTCCGTAGTTAGTAACACTGAAGCTTTCTTT.

This chain joins TRBV20-1 and TRBJ2-2, with 10 bases identical to TRBD1. The CDR3 extends over 16 amino acids. Germline V gene lookup returns CDR1 DFQATT and CDR2 SNEGSKA (reference sequence). The junction had 9 bases not matched to a gene; V was cut back by 2 bases and J by 6 bases. CDR3 DNA sequence: TGCAGTGCTAGAAACCCGGGACAGGGGACGGCCGGGGAGCTGTTTTTT. Translating gives CSARNPGQGTAGELFF.

This clonotype was seen at least ten times. The J gene is TRBJ2-7, the V gene TRBV19; 9 bases line up with TRBD1. This CDR3 is 15 amino acids long. Germline V CDR1 and CDR2: LNHDA, SQIVND (reference sequence). The junction had 7 bases not matched to a gene; V was cut back by 4 bases and J by 3 bases. CDR3 region: CASSSPRGQGYEQYF. The CDR3 DNA reads as TGTGCCAGTAGTAGCCCCCGGGGACAGGGCTACGAGCAGTACTTC.

Notes on this clonotype: A clone one base away is much larger, so this may be a read error. The chain recombines TRBV28 with TRBJ1-5; no reliable D call. The germline V and J ends were trimmed by 2 bases and 6 bases, with 2 bases remaining between them. This CDR3 region has 11 residues. Germline CDR1 MDHEN, CDR2 SYDVKM. Here the CDR3 DNA reads TGTGCCAGCAGTTTACGTCAGCCCCAGCATTTT. Protein product: CASSLRQPQHF.